These 32 T cell receptor beta chains came from one sample sequenced in a study of Ad26.COV2.S vaccination and SARS-CoV-2 variants. Measured with immunoSEQ multiplex PCR; TCRdb has only the in-frame clones, and not every one. The sample shows about half a million clones, nearly 90% of them seen only once. Treatment defined: around 19 received Ad26.COV2.S at low or high dose, single or two shots; about 5 received placebo; per-sample allocation not given. The samples were gathered on day 63 after the first injection of vaccine or placebo. Source: peripheral blood, taken in a trial of Ad26.COV2.S vaccine versus placebo. These receptors were taken from a person between 18 and 65 years old who received the Ad26.COV2.S COVID-19 vaccine or a placebo.

In this sample, this clone turned up a few times. This chain connects TRBV15 to TRBJ1-4; perhaps TRBD1 as D (5 bases). The CDR3 has 17 amino acids. The V end was cut by 0 bases, the J end by 0 bases, with 11 bases between. CDR1 and CDR2 from the germline V gene are LNHNV and YYDKDF (reference sequence). The CDR3, as DNA: TGTGCCACCAGCAGAGATCAGGGCTTTGCAACTAATGAAAAACTGTTTTTT. Amino acids: CATSRDQGFATNEKLFF.

The chain joins TRBV4-2 to TRBJ1-1, with 7 bases lining up with TRBD1. Germline V gene sequence: CDR1 LGHNA, CDR2 YNFKEQ. After removal of 1 base from V and 2 bases from J, the junction contained 7 bases not matched to a gene. The CDR3 loop spans 16 amino acids. CDR3 in amino acids: CASSQVGTEINTEAFF. DNA for the CDR3: TGTGCCAGCAGCCAAGTCGGGACAGAGATAAACACTGAAGCTTTCTTT.

The genes are TRBV7-9 and TRBJ2-7; D call uncertain. V gave up 5 bases and J gave up 4 bases, with 15 bases separating them. Germline lookup yields CDR1 SEHNR and CDR2 FQNEAQ (reference sequence). The CDR3 sequence is 14 residues long. The CDR3 region is CASSPSTTAYEQYF. CDR3 bases: TGTGCCAGCAGCCCAAGTACTACAGCTTACGAGCAGTACTTC.

The chain couples TRBV5-1 to TRBJ1-4, with 9 bases aligning to TRBD1. With 4 bases clipped from V and 0 bases from J, the junction kept 7 bases outside the gene matches. This CDR3 has 17 residues. Germline CDR1 and CDR2: SGHRS and YFSETQ. CDR3 amino acids: CASSGDRDLATNEKLFF. The DNA of the CDR3 is TGCGCCAGCAGCGGGGACAGGGACTTGGCAACTAATGAAAAACTGTTTTTT.

The chain joins TRBV27 to TRBJ1-1; no clear D. CDR3 length equals 13 residues. The germline CDR1 and CDR2 sequences are MNHEY and SMNVEV (reference sequence). Between the trimmed V and J ends, which lost 9 bases and 9 bases, there was a span of 20 bases. Written as DNA, the CDR3 is TGTGCCAGTTGGCGGGCGCCGTGGGAGAAAGCTTTCTTT. Protein product: CASWRAPWEKAFF.

The chain couples TRBV4-3 to TRBJ1-2; no reliable D call. V was pared by 3 bases and J by 1 base, with 6 bases between. CDR1 is LGHNA, CDR2 YSLEER, per germline. This CDR3 has 13 residues. The CDR3 bases are TGCGCCAGCAGCCAGGACCATAACTATGGCTACACCTTC. Translation gives CASSQDHNYGYTF.

V and J are TRBV12-3 or TRBV12-4 and TRBJ1-2, with TRBD1 matching 8 bases. The CDR3 spans 11 residues. V trimming: 10 bases; J trimming: 7 bases; junction bases outside the gene matches: 5. CDR3 nucleotide sequence: TGTGCCACGGACAGGGAAGTTGGCTACACCTTC. It codes for CATDREVGYTF.

V gene TRBV7-6 combines with J gene TRBJ1-1, with 7 positions matching TRBD1. CDR1 and CDR2 from the germline V gene are SGHVS and FNYEAQ. The junction had 4 bases not matched to a gene; V was cut back by 5 bases and J by 7 bases. The CDR3 runs to 12 residues. Here the CDR3 DNA reads TGTGCCAGCAGCCAGGGGGGACTTGAAGCTTTCTTT. Translating it yields CASSQGGLEAFF. The full variable domain, completed using reference TRBV7-6 and TRBJ1-1, is GAGVSQSPRYKVTKRGQDVALRCDPISGHVSLYWYRQALGQGPEFLTYFNYEAQQDKSGLPNDRFSAERPEGSISTLTIQRTEQRDSAMYRCASSQGGLEAFFGQGTRLTVV.

This chain joins TRBV6-5 and TRBJ1-1, with D unclear. CDR3 length equals 15 residues. Germline assignment: CDR1 MNHEY and CDR2 SVGAGI. Trimming took 1 base from V and 2 from J, leaving 11 bases between them. Here the CDR3 DNA reads TGTGCCAGCAGTTACTACTCCGGGTCTAACACTGAAGCTTTCTTT. This translates into CASSYYSGSNTEAFF.

The V gene is TRBV10-3, the J gene TRBJ2-5, with 9 nucleotides matching TRBD2. CDR1 and CDR2 from the germline V gene are ENHRY and SYGVKD. The CDR3 covers 16 residues. Trimming took 4 bases from V and 0 from J; bases not matched to a gene: 6. The CDR3 is CAISGRRLADQETQYF. CDR3 nucleotide sequence: TGTGCCATCAGTGGCAGGAGACTAGCGGACCAAGAGACCCAGTACTTC.

This chain connects TRBV27 to TRBJ2-7; 10 nucleotides line up with TRBD1. CDR3 length: 15 amino acids. The germline CDR1 and CDR2 sequences are MNHEY and SMNVEV (reference sequence). V lost 5 bases and J lost 0; bases outside the gene matches: 4. As DNA, the CDR3 is TGTGCCAGCAGTACCGGGACAGGGGTCTCCTACGAGCAGTACTTC. It yields the protein CASSTGTGVSYEQYF.

With regard to this clone: The junction does not match germline at one end; this may be a read error. This sequence joins TRBV6-6 and TRBJ2-3; 11 bases are shared with TRBD2. Germline V CDR1 and CDR2: MNHNY, SVGAGI (reference sequence). The CDR3 loop spans 16 amino acids. The CDR3 region has the DNA TGTGCCTGCAGAAGAGGAAATAGCGGGAGGGTTGATACGCAGTATTTT. Translation: CACRRGNSGRVDTQYF.

The CDR3 is CASRQGASGANVLTF. The DNA for the CDR3 is TGTGCCAGCAGACAGGGGGCCTCTGGGGCCAACGTCCTGACTTTC. This chain connects TRBV4-2 to TRBJ2-6; 9 bases agree with TRBD1. Germline values: CDR1 LGHNA, CDR2 YNFKEQ. The CDR3 runs 15 residues. V was clipped by 6 bases and J by 0 bases; unmatched bases: 0.

This chain joins TRBV10-2 and TRBJ2-3; TRBD1 is a possible D gene (6 bases). Trimming shortened V by 4 bases and J by 6 bases, and 17 bases separated the two germline ends. This CDR3 region has 15 residues. Germline V gives CDR1 WSHSY, CDR2 SAAADI. For the CDR3, the DNA is TGCGCCAGCAGTGGGGCCGCCAGGGGCATCGATACGCAGTATTTT. This codes for CASSGAARGIDTQYF.

This clone appeared once. The same CDR3 arises from other DNA sequences in this sample as well. This chain uses TRBV19 with TRBJ1-5; 7 bases are a match to TRBD1. V dropped 6 bases and J dropped 5; count of bases not matched to a gene: 4. Germline assignment: CDR1 LNHDA and CDR2 SQIVND (reference sequence). The CDR3 has 13 amino acids. CDR3 coding DNA: TGTGCCAGTAGAAGACAGGGAGATCAGCCCCAGCATTTT. Translation gives CASRRQGDQPQHF.

The chain employs TRBV7-9 and TRBJ1-1; possibly TRBD1 for D (5 bases). Trimming pared 2 bases from V and 1 base from J, leaving 8 bases between. Germline V gene lookup returns CDR1 SEHNR and CDR2 FQNEAQ (reference sequence). CDR3 length: 14 amino acids. The CDR3 spells CASSLWGENTEAFF. In nucleotides, the CDR3 is TGTGCCAGCAGCTTATGGGGGGAGAACACTGAAGCTTTCTTT.

This chain uses TRBV6-5 with TRBJ2-4; D might be TRBD1 or TRBD2, each matching 7 bases. The length of the CDR3 is 16 residues. Germline loops: CDR1 MNHEY, CDR2 SVGAGI. The V end was cut by 2 bases, the J end by 9 bases, with 20 bases between. CDR3 loop: CASSYTRSTGEGIQYF. CDR3 DNA: TGTGCCAGCAGTTACACCCGCAGCACAGGGGAGGGCATTCAGTACTTC.

The rearrangement joins TRBV14 to TRBJ2-7, with D uncertain. From germline, CDR1 is SGHDN and CDR2 FVKESK. The V end lost 1 base, the J end lost 7 bases, and 11 bases lay between the germline ends. The CDR3 totals 13 residues. The chain's CDR3 is CASSQGPLREQYF. CDR3 coding DNA: TGTGCCAGCAGCCAAGGCCCCTTAAGGGAGCAGTACTTC.

Turning to this clone: Other nucleotide sequences in the sample specify the same CDR3. The gene calls are TRBV6-5 and TRBJ2-7, with D perhaps matching TRBD1 or TRBD2 (7 bases each). The V end was cut by 5 bases, the J end by 4 bases, with 9 bases between. The CDR3 loop spans 12 amino acids. Germline CDR1 and CDR2: MNHEY and SVGAGI. The CDR3 coding sequence is TGTGCCAGCAGTCAGGGGGGGTACGAGCAGTACTTC. Protein sequence: CASSQGGYEQYF.

V usage is TRBV5-4 and J usage is TRBJ1-2; weak D call: TRBD1 (5 bases). The germline V and J ends were trimmed by 2 bases and 5 bases, with 10 bases remaining between them. There are 13 residues in the CDR3. CDR1 is SGHNT and CDR2 is YYREEE in the germline V gene (reference sequence). This chain's CDR3 is CASSLDRQYGYTF. In nucleotides, the CDR3 is TGTGCCAGCAGCTTAGATCGACAGTATGGCTACACCTTC. The full variable domain, completed using reference TRBV5-4 and TRBJ1-2, is ETGVTQSPTHLIKTRGQQVTLRCSSQSGHNTVSWYQQALGQGPQFIFQYYREEENGRGNFPPRFSGLQFPNYSSELNVNALELDDSALYLCASSLDRQYGYTFGSGTRLTVV.

The V call is TRBV4-1, the J call TRBJ2-7; 11 bases align to TRBD2. The V and J ends lost 1 base and 5 bases, in that order; junction bases with no gene match: 4. The CDR3 spans 15 residues. The germline CDR1 and CDR2 sequences are MGHRA and YSYEKL. CDR3 in amino acids: CASSQVAGGLNEQYF. CDR3 DNA sequence: TGCGCCAGCAGCCAAGTAGCGGGGGGGCTTAACGAGCAGTACTTC.

CDR3 amino acids: CASSPPHLSEAFF. The CDR3 region has the DNA TGTGCCAGCTCTCCTCCCCACTTGTCTGAAGCTTTCTTT. The gene calls are TRBV18 and TRBJ1-1; no definite D call. The germline CDR1 and CDR2 sequences are KGHSH and LQKENI. The CDR3 covers 13 residues. Between the trimmed V and J ends, which lost 6 bases and 6 bases, there was a span of 14 bases.

The chain has TRBV3-1 (or the pseudogene TRBV3-2) and TRBJ1-1; D gene unclear. Trimming removed 0 bases at V and 4 bases at J, with 15 bases between. This CDR3 comprises 16 residues. CDR1 and CDR2 from the germline V gene are LGHDT and YNNKEL (reference sequence). The DNA for the CDR3 is TGTGCCAGCAGCCAAGAAGGCGGGGTCCAAGGCACTGAAGCTTTCTTT. Translating gives CASSQEGGVQGTEAFF.

CDR3 residues: CASSTGQAYSGANVLTF. The CDR3 nucleotides read TGTGCCAGCAGCACCGGACAGGCCTACTCTGGGGCCAACGTCCTGACTTTC. The rearrangement uses TRBV7-9 and TRBJ2-6, with TRBD1 matching over 7 bases. The CDR3 spans 17 residues. Per germline, CDR1 SEHNR and CDR2 FQNEAQ (reference sequence). With 5 bases clipped from V and 0 bases from J, the junction kept 7 bases outside the gene matches.

The chain combines TRBV5-1 with TRBJ1-3; no clear D gene. Germline values: CDR1 SGHRS, CDR2 YFSETQ. There are 15 residues in the CDR3. Trimming took 4 bases from V and 7 from J, leaving 18 bases between them. CDR3 coding DNA: TGCGCCAGCAGCATCGGGCCCCAAGGAGAGAACACCATATATTTT. Protein sequence: CASSIGPQGENTIYF.

This clone appeared a few times. The chain links TRBV7-9 to TRBJ2-7, with D possibly being TRBD1 (5 bases). V lost 1 base and J 3 bases, leaving 10 bases between the germline ends. This CDR3 region has 14 residues. Germline lookup yields CDR1 SEHNR and CDR2 FQNEAQ (reference sequence). CDR3 protein: CASSLGQSYYEQYF. Written as DNA, the CDR3 is TGTGCCAGCAGCTTAGGACAGAGTTACTACGAGCAGTACTTC.

This clone was recorded once. V is TRBV4-1 and J is TRBJ1-6; 7 bases fit TRBD1. V shed 0 bases, J shed 4 bases, and the junction held 9 bases outside the gene matches. Germline CDR1 MGHRA, CDR2 YSYEKL. This CDR3 comprises 18 residues. The CDR3 coding sequence is TGCGCCAGCAGCCAAGATCCCCCTGGACAGGTGTATAATTCACCCCTCCACTTT. This encodes CASSQDPPGQVYNSPLHF.

The chain carries TRBV2 and TRBJ1-2; 7 bases align to TRBD1. Trimming took 8 bases from V and 2 from J; bases not matched to a gene: 17. Looked up from germline, CDR1 is SNHLY and CDR2 is FYNNEI. The CDR3 is 17 residues long. The CDR3 loop reads CASSGLITGAMNYGYTF. DNA of the CDR3: TGTGCCAGCTCGGGCCTCATAACAGGGGCGATGAACTATGGCTACACCTTC.

Comments on this clone: The identical CDR3 is also encoded by other nucleotide sequences in the sample. The gene calls are TRBV12-3 or TRBV12-4 and TRBJ2-7, with unresolved D. The CDR3 is 12 residues long. V was cut by 6 bases and J by 0 bases, with 6 bases left in between. The CDR3 loop is CASSSDSYEQYF. Written as DNA, the CDR3 is TGTGCCAGCAGCTCAGACTCCTACGAGCAGTACTTC.

This chain links TRBV18 with TRBJ2-5; D is ambiguous. The CDR3 consists of 12 residues. Germline V CDR1 and CDR2: KGHSH, LQKENI. Trimming removed 0 bases from V and 5 bases from J, with 4 bases in between. The CDR3 DNA reads as TGTGCCAGCTCACCACCGGCGGAGACCCAGTACTTC. It yields the protein CASSPPAETQYF. Supplemented by reference TRBV18 and TRBJ2-5, the full variable domain reads NAGVMQNPRHLVRRRGQEARLRCSPMKGHSHVYWYRQLPEEGLKFMVYLQKENIIDESGMPKERFSAEFPKEGPSILRIQQVVRGDSAAYFCASSPPAETQYFGPGTRLLVL.

J is TRBJ2-7 and V is TRBV20-1, with D uncertain. Trimming stripped 3 bases from V and 6 bases from J, with 9 bases between. This CDR3 is built from 11 residues. Germline assignment: CDR1 DFQATT and CDR2 SNEGSKA (reference sequence). Here the CDR3 reads CSAREWGEQYF. The CDR3 bases are TGCAGTGCTAGGGAGTGGGGCGAGCAGTACTTC.

This sequence joins TRBV6-5 and TRBJ2-7; D possibly corresponds to TRBD2 (6 bases). The germline V gene has CDR1 MNHEY and CDR2 SVGAGI. The CDR3 runs 13 residues. V shed 10 bases and J shed 10 bases, with 23 bases lying between them. CDR3: CATLGGPLGSQYF. CDR3 DNA: TGTGCCACCCTCGGGGGACCTTTAGGGAGCCAGTACTTC.